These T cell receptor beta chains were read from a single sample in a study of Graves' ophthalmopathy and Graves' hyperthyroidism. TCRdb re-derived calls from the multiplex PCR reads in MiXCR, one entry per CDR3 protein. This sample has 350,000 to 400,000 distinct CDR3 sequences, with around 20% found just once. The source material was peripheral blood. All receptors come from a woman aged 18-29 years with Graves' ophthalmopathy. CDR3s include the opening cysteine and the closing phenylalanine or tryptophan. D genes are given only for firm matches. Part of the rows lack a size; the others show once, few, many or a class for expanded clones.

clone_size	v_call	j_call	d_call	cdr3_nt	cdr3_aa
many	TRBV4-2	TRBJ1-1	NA	TGTGTCAGCAGCCAAGTATCTGGGAACACTGAAGCTTTCTTT	CVSSQVSGNTEAFF
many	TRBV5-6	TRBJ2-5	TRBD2	TGTGCCAGCAGCTTGTTGGGTAGCGGGGCACAAGAGACCCAGTACTTC	CASSLLGSGAQETQYF
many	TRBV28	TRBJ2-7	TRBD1	TGTGCCAGCAGTACCCCCGGGACAGGGTCGTGCTTC	CASSTPGTGSCF
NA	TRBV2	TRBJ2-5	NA	TGTGCCAGCAAGGGCAGGAGAAACGAGACCCAGTACTTC	CASKGRRNETQYF
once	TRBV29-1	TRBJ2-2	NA	TGCAGCGCCCACGCCGGGTCGAGCACCGGGGAGCTGTTTTTT	CSAHAGSSTGELFF
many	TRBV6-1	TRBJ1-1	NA	TGTGCCAGCAGTGGAGGGGGGACGCTAGCTTTCTTT	CASSGGGTLAFF
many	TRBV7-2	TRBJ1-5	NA	TGTGCCAGCAGCTTACACGGCTTATCGACCCAGCATTTT	CASSLHGLSTQHF
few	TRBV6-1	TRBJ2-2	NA	TGTGCCAGCAGTGAAGGTTGGGGGACCGGGGAGCTGTTTTTT	CASSEGWGTGELFF
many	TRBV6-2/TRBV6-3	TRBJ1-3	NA	TGTGCCAGCAGTTACCCCGTTGAGACAGCGGGGGACACCATATATTTT	CASSYPVETAGDTIYF
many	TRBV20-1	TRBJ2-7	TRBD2	TGCAGTGCTAGAGATTTAAGGGACACCGGGACTAGCGGGAGGGCCTACGAGCAGTACTTC	CSARDLRDTGTSGRAYEQYF
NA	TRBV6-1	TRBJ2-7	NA	TGTGCCAGCAGGGACAGTGTATACGAGCAGTACTTC	CASRDSVYEQYF
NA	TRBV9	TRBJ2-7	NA	TGTGCCAGCAGCGTAGCCCTTACCTACGAGCAGTACTTC	CASSVALTYEQYF
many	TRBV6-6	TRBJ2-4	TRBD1	TGTGCCAGCAGTTACTTGGGACAGAAATACTTC	CASSYLGQKYF
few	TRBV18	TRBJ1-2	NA	TGTGCCAGCTCACCACCGTATGGGACAAACTATGGCTACACCTTC	CASSPPYGTNYGYTF
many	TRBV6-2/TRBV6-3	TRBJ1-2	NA	TGTGCCAGCAGTTACTCGGGCAGGGAGCCCCACTATGGCTACACCTTC	CASSYSGREPHYGYTF
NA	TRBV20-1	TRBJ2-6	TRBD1	TGCAGTTGCTCCACCGACAGGGCAATCTCTGGGGCCAACGTCCTGGCTTTC	CSCSTDRAISGANVLAF
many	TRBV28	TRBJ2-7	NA	TGTGCCAGCAGTTTCAGGGGGGTTCGGCCGAAGTCAAACTACGAGCAGTACTTC	CASSFRGVRPKSNYEQYF